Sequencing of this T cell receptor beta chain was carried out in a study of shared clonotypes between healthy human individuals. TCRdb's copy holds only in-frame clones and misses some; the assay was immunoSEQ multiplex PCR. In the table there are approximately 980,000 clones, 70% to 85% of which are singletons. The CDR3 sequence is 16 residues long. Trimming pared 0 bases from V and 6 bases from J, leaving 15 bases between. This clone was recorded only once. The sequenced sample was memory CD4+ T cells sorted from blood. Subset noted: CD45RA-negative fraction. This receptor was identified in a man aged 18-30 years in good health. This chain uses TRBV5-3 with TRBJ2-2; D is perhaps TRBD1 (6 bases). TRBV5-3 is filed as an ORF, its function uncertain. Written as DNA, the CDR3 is TGTGCCAGAAGCTTGGGACAGGTTGGGAATCCCGGGGAGCTGTTTTTT. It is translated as CARSLGQVGNPGELFF.